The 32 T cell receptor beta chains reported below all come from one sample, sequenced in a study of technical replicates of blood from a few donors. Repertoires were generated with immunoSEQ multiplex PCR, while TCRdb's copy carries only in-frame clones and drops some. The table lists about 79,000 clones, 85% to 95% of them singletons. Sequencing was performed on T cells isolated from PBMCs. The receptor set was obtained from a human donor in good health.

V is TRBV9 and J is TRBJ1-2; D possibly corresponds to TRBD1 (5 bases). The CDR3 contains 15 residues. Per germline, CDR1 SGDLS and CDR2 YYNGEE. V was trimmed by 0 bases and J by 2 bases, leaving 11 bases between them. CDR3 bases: TGTGCCAGCAGCGTAGTTCAGGGATTCAACTATGGCTACACCTTC. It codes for CASSVVQGFNYGYTF.

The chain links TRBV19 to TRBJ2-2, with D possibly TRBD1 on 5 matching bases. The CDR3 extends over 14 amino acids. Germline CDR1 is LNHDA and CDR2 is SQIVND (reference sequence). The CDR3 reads CASTPRVNTGELFF. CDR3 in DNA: TGTGCTTCAACACCCAGGGTGAACACCGGGGAGCTGTTTTTT.

CDR3 bases: TGCGCCAGCAGCCAAGTTGGGCTACTTAGCACAGATACGCAGTATTTT. It encodes CASSQVGLLSTDTQYF. The J gene is TRBJ2-3, the V gene TRBV4-1; no definite D call. The CDR3 runs 16 residues. V lost 1 base and J lost 0, with 11 bases in between. CDR1 and CDR2 (germline): MGHRA, YSYEKL.

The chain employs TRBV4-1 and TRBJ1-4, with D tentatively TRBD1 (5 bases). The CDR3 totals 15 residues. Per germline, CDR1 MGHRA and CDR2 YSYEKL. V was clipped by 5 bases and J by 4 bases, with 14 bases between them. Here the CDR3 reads CASSLTGIGNEKLFF. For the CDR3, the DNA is TGCGCCAGCAGCTTAACAGGTATCGGTAATGAAAAACTGTTTTTT.

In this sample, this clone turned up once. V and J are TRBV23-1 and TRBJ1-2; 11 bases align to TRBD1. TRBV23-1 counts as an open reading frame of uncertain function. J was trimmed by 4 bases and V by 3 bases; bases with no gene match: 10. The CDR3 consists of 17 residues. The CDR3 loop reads CASSQTSGTGGRYGYTF. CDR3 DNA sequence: TGCGCCAGCAGTCAGACCTCCGGGACAGGGGGACGCTATGGCTACACCTTC.

The CDR3 loop is CASSQVGDRYEQYF. The CDR3 DNA follows: TGCGCCAGCAGCCAAGTCGGTGACAGATACGAGCAGTACTTC. The V gene is TRBV4-1, the J gene TRBJ2-7; tentatively, D is TRBD1 (5 bases). Trimming pared 1 base from V and 4 bases from J, leaving 11 bases between. The CDR3 has 14 amino acids. Germline values: CDR1 MGHRA, CDR2 YSYEKL.

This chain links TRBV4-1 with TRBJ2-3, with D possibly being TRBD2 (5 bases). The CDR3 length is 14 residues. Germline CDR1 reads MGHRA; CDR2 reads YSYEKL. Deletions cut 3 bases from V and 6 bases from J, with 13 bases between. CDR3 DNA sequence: TGCGCCAGCAGCCAGCTATTCCGAGGGGATACGCAGTATTTT. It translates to CASSQLFRGDTQYF.

Written as DNA, the CDR3 is TGTGCCAGCAGCTCACCTCAGGGACTTTATGGCTACACCTTC. Translation gives CASSSPQGLYGYTF. The chain links TRBV7-9 to TRBJ1-2; D might be TRBD1 (5 bases). V lost 4 bases and J lost 5, with 14 bases in between. The germline V gene has CDR1 SEHNR and CDR2 FQNEAQ (reference sequence). The CDR3 has 14 amino acids.

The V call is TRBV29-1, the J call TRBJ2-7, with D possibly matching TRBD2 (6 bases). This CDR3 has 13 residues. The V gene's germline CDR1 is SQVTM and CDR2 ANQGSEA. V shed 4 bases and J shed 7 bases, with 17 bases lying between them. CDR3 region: CSVGGLGLAEQYF. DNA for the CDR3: TGCAGCGTTGGAGGACTGGGCCTAGCGGAGCAGTACTTC.

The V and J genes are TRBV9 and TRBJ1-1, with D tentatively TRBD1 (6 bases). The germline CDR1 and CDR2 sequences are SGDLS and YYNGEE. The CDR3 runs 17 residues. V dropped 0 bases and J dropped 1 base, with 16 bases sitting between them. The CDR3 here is CASSVVRGGPTNTEAFF. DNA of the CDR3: TGTGCCAGCAGCGTAGTCCGCGGGGGCCCCACGAACACTGAAGCTTTCTTT.

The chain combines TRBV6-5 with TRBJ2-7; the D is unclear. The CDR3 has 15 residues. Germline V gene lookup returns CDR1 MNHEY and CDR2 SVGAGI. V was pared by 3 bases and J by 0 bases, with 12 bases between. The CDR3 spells CASSYKETSSYEQYF. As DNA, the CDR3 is TGTGCCAGCAGTTATAAAGAAACGAGCTCCTACGAGCAGTACTTC.

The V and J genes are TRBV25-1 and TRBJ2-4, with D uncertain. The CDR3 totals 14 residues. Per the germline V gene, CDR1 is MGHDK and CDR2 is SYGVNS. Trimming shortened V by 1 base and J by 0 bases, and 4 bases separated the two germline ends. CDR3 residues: CASSESVAKNIQYF. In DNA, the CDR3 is TGTGCCAGCAGTGAATCGGTAGCCAAAAACATTCAGTACTTC.

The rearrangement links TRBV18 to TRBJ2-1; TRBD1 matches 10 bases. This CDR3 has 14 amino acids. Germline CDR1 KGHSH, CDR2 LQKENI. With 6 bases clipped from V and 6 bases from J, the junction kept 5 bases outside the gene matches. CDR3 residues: CASSQGQGRNEQFF. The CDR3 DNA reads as TGTGCCAGCTCCCAGGGACAGGGGCGCAATGAGCAGTTCTTC.

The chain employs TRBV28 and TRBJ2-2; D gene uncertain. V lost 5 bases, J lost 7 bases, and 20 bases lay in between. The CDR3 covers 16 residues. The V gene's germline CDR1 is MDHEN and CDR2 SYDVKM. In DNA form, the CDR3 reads TGTGCCAGCAGTGACCTCCGAGCGAAATACAACGGGGAGCTGTTTTTT. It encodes CASSDLRAKYNGELFF.

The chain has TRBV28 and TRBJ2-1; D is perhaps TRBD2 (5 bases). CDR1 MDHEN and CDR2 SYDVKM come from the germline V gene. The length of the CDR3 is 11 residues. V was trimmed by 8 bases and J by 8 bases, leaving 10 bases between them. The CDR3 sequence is CASVYGDEQFF. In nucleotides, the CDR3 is TGTGCCAGCGTTTACGGGGATGAGCAGTTCTTC.

This chain's CDR3 is CAIRQGSHTSSYEQYF. In DNA, the CDR3 is TGTGCCATCAGACAGGGATCACACACCAGCTCCTACGAGCAGTACTTC. This chain connects TRBV10-3 to TRBJ2-7; weak D call: TRBD1 (6 bases). Germline CDR1 and CDR2: ENHRY and SYGVKD. The CDR3 loop spans 16 amino acids. Trimming cost V 6 bases and J 0 bases, with 18 bases left between them.

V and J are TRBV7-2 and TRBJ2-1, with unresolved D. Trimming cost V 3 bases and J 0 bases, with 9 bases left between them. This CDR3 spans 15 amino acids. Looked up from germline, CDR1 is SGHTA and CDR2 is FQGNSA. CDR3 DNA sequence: TGTGCCAGCAGCTTTCAGGCTATCTCCTACAATGAGCAGTTCTTC. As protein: CASSFQAISYNEQFF.

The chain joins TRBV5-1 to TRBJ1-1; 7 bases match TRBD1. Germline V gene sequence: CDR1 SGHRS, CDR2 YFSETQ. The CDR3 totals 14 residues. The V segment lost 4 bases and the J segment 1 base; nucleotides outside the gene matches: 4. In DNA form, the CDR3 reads TGCGCCAGCAGCCCCGGGACAGAGAACACTGAAGCTTTCTTT. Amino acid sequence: CASSPGTENTEAFF.

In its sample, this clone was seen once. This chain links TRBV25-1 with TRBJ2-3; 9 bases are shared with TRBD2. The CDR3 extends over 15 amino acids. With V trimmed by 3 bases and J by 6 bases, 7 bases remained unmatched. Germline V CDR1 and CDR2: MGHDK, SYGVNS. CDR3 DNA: TGTGCCAGCAGTGACATTAGCGGGAGTGGTGATACGCAGTATTTT. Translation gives CASSDISGSGDTQYF.

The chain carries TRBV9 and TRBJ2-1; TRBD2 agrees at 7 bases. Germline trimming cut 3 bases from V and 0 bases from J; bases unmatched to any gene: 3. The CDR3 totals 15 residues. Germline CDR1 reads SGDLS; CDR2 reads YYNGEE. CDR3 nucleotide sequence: TGTGCCAGCAGCGAAGGCGGGAGCTCCTACAATGAGCAGTTCTTC. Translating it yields CASSEGGSSYNEQFF.

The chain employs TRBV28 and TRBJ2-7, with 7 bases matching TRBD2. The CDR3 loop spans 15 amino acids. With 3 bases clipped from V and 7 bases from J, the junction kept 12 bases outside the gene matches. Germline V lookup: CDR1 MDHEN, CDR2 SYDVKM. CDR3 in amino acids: CASSLPPARRGEQYF. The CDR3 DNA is TGTGCCAGCAGTTTGCCCCCCGCACGGCGGGGGGAGCAGTACTTC.

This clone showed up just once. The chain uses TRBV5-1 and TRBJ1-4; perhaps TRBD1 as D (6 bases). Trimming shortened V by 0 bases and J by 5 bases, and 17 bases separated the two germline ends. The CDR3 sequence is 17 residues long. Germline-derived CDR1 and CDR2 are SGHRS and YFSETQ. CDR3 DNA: TGCGCCAGCAGCTTGGATGGCGGCGCGGGGGCGAATGAAAAACTGTTTTTT. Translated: CASSLDGGAGANEKLFF.

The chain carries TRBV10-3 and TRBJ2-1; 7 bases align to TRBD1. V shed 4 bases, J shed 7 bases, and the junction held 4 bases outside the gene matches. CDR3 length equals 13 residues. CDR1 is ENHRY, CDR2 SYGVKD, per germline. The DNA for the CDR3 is TGTGCCATCAGTGCGACAGGGAATAATGAGCAGTTCTTC. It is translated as CAISATGNNEQFF.

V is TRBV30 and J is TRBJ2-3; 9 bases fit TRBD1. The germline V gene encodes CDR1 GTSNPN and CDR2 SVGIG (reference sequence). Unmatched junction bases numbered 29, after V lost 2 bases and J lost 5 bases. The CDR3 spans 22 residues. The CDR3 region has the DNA TGTGCCTGGAGTACCCTCATCCCAGTCCAGCACCCGGGACAGGGATTCGAAGATACGCAGTATTTT. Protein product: CAWSTLIPVQHPGQGFEDTQYF.

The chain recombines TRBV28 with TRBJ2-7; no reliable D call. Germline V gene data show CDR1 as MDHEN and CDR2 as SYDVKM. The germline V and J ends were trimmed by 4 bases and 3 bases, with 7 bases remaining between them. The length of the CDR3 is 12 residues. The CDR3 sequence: CASSSVIYEQYF. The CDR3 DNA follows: TGTGCCAGCAGTTCCGTTATCTACGAGCAGTACTTC.

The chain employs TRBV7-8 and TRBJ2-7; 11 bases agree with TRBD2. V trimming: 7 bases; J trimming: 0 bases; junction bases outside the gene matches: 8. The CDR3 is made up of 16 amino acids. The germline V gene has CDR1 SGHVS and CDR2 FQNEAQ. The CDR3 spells CASIAGTSGGSYEQYF. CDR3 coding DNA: TGTGCCAGCATCGCTGGGACTAGCGGTGGCTCCTACGAGCAGTACTTC.

CDR3 amino acids: CASGLVLGPRGSEQFF. The CDR3 nucleotides are TGTGCTAGTGGTTTGGTACTTGGGCCCCGGGGGTCTGAGCAGTTCTTC. The chain employs TRBV12-5 and TRBJ2-1, with a weak D call TRBD2 (6 bases). Germline CDR1 LGHNT, CDR2 FRNRAP. The CDR3 extends over 16 amino acids. The germline V and J ends were trimmed by 0 bases and 9 bases, with 18 bases remaining between them.

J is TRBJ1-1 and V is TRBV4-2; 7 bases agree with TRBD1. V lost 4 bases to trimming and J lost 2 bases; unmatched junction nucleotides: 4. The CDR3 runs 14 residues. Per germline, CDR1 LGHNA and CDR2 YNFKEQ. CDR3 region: CASSLWDSNTEAFF. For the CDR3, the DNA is TGTGCCAGCAGCCTTTGGGACAGCAACACTGAAGCTTTCTTT.

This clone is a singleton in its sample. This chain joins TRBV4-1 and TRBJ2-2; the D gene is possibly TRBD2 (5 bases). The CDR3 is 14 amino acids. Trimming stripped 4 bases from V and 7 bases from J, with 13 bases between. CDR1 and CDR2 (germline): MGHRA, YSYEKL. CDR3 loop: CASSPTEEVGELFF. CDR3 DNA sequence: TGCGCCAGCAGCCCTACTGAGGAGGTCGGGGAGCTGTTTTTT.

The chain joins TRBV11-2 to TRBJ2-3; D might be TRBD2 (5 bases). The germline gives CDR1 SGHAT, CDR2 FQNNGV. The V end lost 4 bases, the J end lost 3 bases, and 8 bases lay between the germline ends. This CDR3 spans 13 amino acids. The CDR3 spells CASSSIATDTQYF. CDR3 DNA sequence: TGTGCCAGCAGCTCGATAGCGACAGATACGCAGTATTTT.

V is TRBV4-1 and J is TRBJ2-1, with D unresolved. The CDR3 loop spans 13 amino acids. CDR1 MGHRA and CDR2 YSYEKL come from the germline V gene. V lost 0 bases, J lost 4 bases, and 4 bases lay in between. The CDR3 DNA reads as TGCGCCAGCAGCCAAGATCCGTACAATGAGCAGTTCTTC. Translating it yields CASSQDPYNEQFF.

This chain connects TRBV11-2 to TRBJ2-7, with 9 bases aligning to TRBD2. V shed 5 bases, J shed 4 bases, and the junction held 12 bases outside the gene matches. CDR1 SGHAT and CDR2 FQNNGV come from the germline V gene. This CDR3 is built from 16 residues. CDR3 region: CASSPFVAGGGYEQYF. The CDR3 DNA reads TGTGCCAGCAGCCCCTTTGTCGCGGGAGGGGGGTACGAGCAGTACTTC.